This T cell receptor (beta chain) was sequenced during a study of blood T cell repertoires in COVID-19. Trimming left V 6 bases short and J 0 bases short, with 14 bases between. CDR1 is MRHNA and CDR2 is SNTAGT in the germline V gene. The CDR3 totals 15 residues. Repertoires were generated with immunoSEQ multiplex PCR, while TCRdb's copy carries only in-frame clones and drops some. The table lists 97,000 or so clones, about 80% of them singletons. This chain connects TRBV6-4 to TRBJ1-1, with D possibly being TRBD1 (5 bases). Sequencing was performed on peripheral blood. The sequence was obtained from a man of 80 years or more with acute or convalescent COVID-19. CDR3 sequence reads: CASSRGGGMNTEAFF. The CDR3 DNA is TGTGCCAGCAGCCGCGGGGGGGGTATGAACACTGAAGCTTTCTTT.